This is a list of T cell receptor beta chains from one sample in a study of regulatory T cells in long-lasting Graves disease. TCRdb passed the multiplex PCR reads through MiXCR, listing each CDR3 protein once. The table has 310,000 or so distinct CDR3 sequences, around 19% seen once. Sequencing was performed on peripheral blood mononuclear cells (PBMCs), taken when the disease was refractory, from a patient treated with antithyroid drugs. The receptors derive from a female donor with Graves disease. The CDR3 runs from the conserved cysteine through the conserved F or W. D genes are given only for firm matches. Clone size is given for some rows only: seen once, a few or many times, or a class if the clone is expanded.

J	V	D	length	size	DNA	CDR3
TRBJ2-7	TRBV7-6	NA	16	NA	TGTGCCAGCAGCTTAGAGGAGGTAGCGGCCTCCTACGAGCAGTACTTC	CASSLEEVAASYEQYF
TRBJ2-5	TRBV6-2/TRBV6-3	TRBD2	14	many	TGTGCCAGCAGTCTTCTAGCGGGATCAGAGACCCAGTACTTC	CASSLLAGSETQYF
TRBJ1-1	TRBV4-1	NA	14	NA	TGCGCCAGCAGCCGGGAAGGACCCGGGACTAAGGCTTTCTTT	CASSREGPGTKAFF
TRBJ2-7	TRBV6-7	NA	14	many	TGTGCCAGCAGTTACGTCGGGACTCCCGGCTGGCAGTACTTC	CASSYVGTPGWQYF
TRBJ1-2	TRBV20-1	TRBD1	13	NA	TGCAGTGCTAGTATCGGGACAGGGGACGGCTACACCTTC	CSASIGTGDGYTF
TRBJ1-2	TRBV19	NA	18	many	TGTGCCAGTAGTATTGGCAGGTGGCGCGGGACTACTAACTATGGCTACACCTTC	CASSIGRWRGTTNYGYTF
TRBJ2-3	TRBV7-9	TRBD2	16	NA	TGTGCCAGCAGCCCCGTAGCGGGAGGGCCTACAGATACGCAGTATTTT	CASSPVAGGPTDTQYF
TRBJ2-2	TRBV7-2	TRBD1	15	NA	TGTGCCAGCAGCCCGAGACAGGGGGCGGCCGGGGAGCTGTTTTTT	CASSPRQGAAGELFF
TRBJ2-7	TRBV4-2	NA	15	NA	TGTGCCAGCAGCCCCACCGATGCCCGAGGGTACGAGCAGTACTTC	CASSPTDARGYEQYF
TRBJ1-2	TRBV15	NA	14	many	TGTGCCACCAGCAAGGACAGCCTCACCTATGGCTACACCTTC	CATSKDSLTYGYTF
TRBJ1-4	TRBV20-1	TRBD1	19	many	TGCAGTGCTAGAGATCTAAGGACCCCCGACAGGGTAGGGCGTGAAAAACTGTTTTTT	CSARDLRTPDRVGREKLFF
TRBJ1-2	TRBV24-1	NA	12	few	TGTGCCACCAGTGATTCGGCGGGTGGCTACACCTTC	CATSDSAGGYTF
TRBJ2-7	TRBV11-2	NA	14	NA	TGTGCCAGCAGCTTTCAGGGAGAATCCTACGAGCAGTACTTC	CASSFQGESYEQYF
TRBJ1-2	TRBV12-3/TRBV12-4	NA	14	many	TGTGCCAGCAGGACCGAAGGGACCCCATATGGCTACACCTTC	CASRTEGTPYGYTF
TRBJ1-5	TRBV20-1	TRBD1	15	NA	TGCAGTGCTAGATCGGGACAGGGGGTTTCTCAGCCCCAGCATTTT	CSARSGQGVSQPQHF
TRBJ1-6	TRBV7-9	NA	18	NA	TGTGCCAGCAGCTTCACCCTTGATAAGGGTTCGAATAATTCACCCCTCCACTTT	CASSFTLDKGSNNSPLHF
TRBJ2-2	TRBV6-5	TRBD2	14	few	TGTGCCAGCAGTTACGGCGGCAGGGAGGGTGAGCTGTTTTTT	CASSYGGREGELFF
TRBJ1-4	TRBV28	NA	13	many	TGTGCCAGCAGTTTACAGCCGGATGAAAAACTGTTTTTT	CASSLQPDEKLFF
TRBJ2-4	TRBV29-1	TRBD1	14	many	TGCAGCGTTGAGGACAGGGTAGCCAAAAACATTCAGTACTTC	CSVEDRVAKNIQYF
TRBJ1-1	TRBV12-3/TRBV12-4	NA	15	many	TGTGCCAGCAGTTTTTGGCTGGGGACGAACACTGAAGCTTTCTTT	CASSFWLGTNTEAFF
TRBJ1-4	TRBV6-1	NA	17	NA	TGTGCCAGCAGTGAACTCTCCGGGACCCACCCGAAGGAAAAACTGTTTTTT	CASSELSGTHPKEKLFF
TRBJ2-5	TRBV5-1	NA	16	NA	TGCGCCAGCAGCTTGGTTGGGCCCAGGGGCGGTGGGACCCAGTACTTC	CASSLVGPRGGGTQYF
TRBJ2-7	TRBV20-1	NA	13	many	TGCAGTGTTCAGGGCCGCGGAACCTACGAGCAGTACTTC	CSVQGRGTYEQYF
TRBJ2-7	TRBV19	NA	13	few	TGTGCCAGTAGTATATGGGGCTCCTACGAGCAGTACTTC	CASSIWGSYEQYF
TRBJ2-1	TRBV24-1	TRBD1	16	many	TGTGCCACCAGTGACTACGGACAGGGGGCGAAGGATGAGCAGTTCTTC	CATSDYGQGAKDEQFF
TRBJ1-1	TRBV7-9	NA	16	NA	TGTGCCAGCAGCTTAGTAGGCAGGGAAGGCGACACTGAAGCTTTCTTT	CASSLVGREGDTEAFF
TRBJ1-2	TRBV6-1	NA	13	few	TGTGCCAGCAGTGCAGTCACAGGGAATGGCTACACCTTC	CASSAVTGNGYTF
TRBJ1-2	TRBV7-6	TRBD1	14	NA	TGTGCCAGCAGCCCCGGGGACAGAGTCTATGGCTACACCTTC	CASSPGDRVYGYTF
TRBJ2-5	TRBV29-1	TRBD1	13	NA	TGCAGCGCCTGGGGTCAGGGGGCTGAGACCCAGTACTTC	CSAWGQGAETQYF
TRBJ1-2	TRBV7-9	TRBD1	14	NA	TGTGCCAGCAGCTTAGAGGAAGGGGGCGGAGGCTACACCTTC	CASSLEEGGGGYTF
TRBJ1-1	TRBV5-1	NA	12	NA	TGCGCCAGCAGCTTGGAGGGGGGGACAGCTTTCTTT	CASSLEGGTAFF
TRBJ2-7	TRBV20-1	TRBD2	17	NA	TGCAGTGCTAGAGATCTAGGGACTAGCGGGAGTCCCTACGAGCAGTACTTC	CSARDLGTSGSPYEQYF
TRBJ1-1	TRBV30	NA	11	NA	TGTGCCTGGGCAATTGGAACTGAAGCTTTCTTT	CAWAIGTEAFF
TRBJ1-2	TRBV12-3/TRBV12-4	NA	12	many	TGTGCCAGCAGCGGTCGATACTATGGCTACACCTTC	CASSGRYYGYTF
TRBJ2-7	TRBV7-9	NA	15	many	TGTGCCAGCAGCTTAATGGGGGCCGTTATGGAGGAGCAGTACTTC	CASSLMGAVMEEQYF
TRBJ1-1	TRBV7-3	NA	14	few	TGTGCCAGCAGCGAAGGCGGGGGGATTACTGAAGCTTTCTTT	CASSEGGGITEAFF
TRBJ2-7	TRBV27	TRBD1	16	many	TGTGCCAGCAGTTTTGGAGGACAGGGGAGACCCTACGAGCAGTACTTC	CASSFGGQGRPYEQYF
TRBJ1-2	TRBV10-3	TRBD1	14	many	TGTGCCACCACCGGACAGGGGGCTGTCTATGGCTACACCTTC	CATTGQGAVYGYTF
TRBJ1-1	TRBV3-1	TRBD1	12	NA	TGTGCCAGCAGCCCACAGGGGACTGAAGCTTTCTTT	CASSPQGTEAFF
TRBJ1-5	TRBV7-9	NA	12	many	TGTGCCAGCAGCTTCGGATCGGAGCCCCAGCATTTT	CASSFGSEPQHF
TRBJ2-7	TRBV7-8	NA	13	many	TGTGCCAGCAGCTTAGTAACCGACTACGAGCAGTACTTC	CASSLVTDYEQYF
TRBJ1-5	TRBV6-1	NA	14	many	TGTGCCAGCAGCCAGCGGGGGGTTTCCGCACCCATGTATTTT	CASSQRGVSAPMYF
TRBJ1-2	TRBV10-3	TRBD1	14	many	TGTGCCATCAGTGGGATACAGGGGGCACGGGGCTACACCTTC	CAISGIQGARGYTF
TRBJ1-1	TRBV6-5	NA	14	NA	TGTGCCAGCAGTTACGGGACAAAAAACACTGAAGCTTTCTTT	CASSYGTKNTEAFF